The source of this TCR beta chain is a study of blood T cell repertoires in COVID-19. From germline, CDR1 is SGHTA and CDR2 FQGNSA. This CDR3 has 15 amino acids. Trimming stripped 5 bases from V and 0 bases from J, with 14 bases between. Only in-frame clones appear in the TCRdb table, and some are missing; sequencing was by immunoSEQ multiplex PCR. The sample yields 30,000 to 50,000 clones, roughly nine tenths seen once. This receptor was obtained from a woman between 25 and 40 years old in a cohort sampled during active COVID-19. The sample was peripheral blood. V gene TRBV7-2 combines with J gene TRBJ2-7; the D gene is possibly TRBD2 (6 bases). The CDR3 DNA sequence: TGTGCCAGCAGCCCCGGGACTTTTAGCTCCTACGAGCAGTACTTC. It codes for CASSPGTFSSYEQYF.